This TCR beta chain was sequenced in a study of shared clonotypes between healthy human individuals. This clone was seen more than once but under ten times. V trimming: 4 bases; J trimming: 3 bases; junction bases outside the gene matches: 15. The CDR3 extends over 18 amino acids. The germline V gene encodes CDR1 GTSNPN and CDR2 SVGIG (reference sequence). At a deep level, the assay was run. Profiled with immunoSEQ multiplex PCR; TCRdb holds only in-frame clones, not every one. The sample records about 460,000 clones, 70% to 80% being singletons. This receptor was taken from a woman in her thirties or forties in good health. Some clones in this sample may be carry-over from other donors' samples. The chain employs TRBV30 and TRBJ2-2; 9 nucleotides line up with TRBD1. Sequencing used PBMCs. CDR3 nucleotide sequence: TGTGCCTGGAAACAGGGGGCTGCTCACCTCCTTTACACCGGGGAGCTGTTTTTT. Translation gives CAWKQGAAHLLYTGELFF.